This T cell receptor beta chain was captured in a study of T cell responses to AZD1222 COVID-19 vaccine. Study background: Whether given at about 4 or about 12 weeks, second doses were pooled.

The ends lost 0 bases at V and 1 base at J; junction bases unmatched: 4. CDR1 SGHDN and CDR2 FVKESK come from the germline V gene. The CDR3 runs to 16 residues. Assay: immunoSEQ multiplex PCR; the TCRdb copy retains only in-frame clones and omits some. Here the sample spans around 140,000 clones, around 91% being singletons. The sequence derives from an adult in good health. This specimen was peripheral blood, taken on day 0 of AZD1222 vaccination. The rearrangement uses TRBV14 and TRBJ2-7, with 9 bases aligning to TRBD1. DNA of the CDR3: TGTGCCAGCAGCCAAGAAGGGACAGGGAGATCCTACGAGCAGTACTTC. Encoded protein: CASSQEGTGRSYEQYF.